This T cell receptor beta chain derives from a study of control samples from healthy donors and cancer patients. CDR3 length equals 13 residues. Germline V lookup: CDR1 LGHNA, CDR2 YNFKEQ. Trimming removed 4 bases at V and 5 bases at J, with 10 bases between. The protocol was immunoSEQ multiplex PCR, while the TCRdb copy is restricted to in-frame clones and leaves out a portion. In the table there are roughly 150,000 clones, 88% of which are singletons. Specimen: blood. The clonotype was recovered from a man younger than 35 in good health. This chain links TRBV4-2 with TRBJ2-3; no firm D call. The CDR3 sequence is CASSRDRLDTQYF. The CDR3 region has the DNA TGTGCCAGCAGCCGAGACCGGCTAGATACGCAGTATTTT.